Following are 27 T cell receptor beta chains from one sample sequenced in a study of T cell responses to AZD1222 COVID-19 vaccine. Sequenced by immunoSEQ multiplex PCR; TCRdb stores in-frame clones only, minus some. The sample carries about 79,000 clones, 83% recorded once. The specimen comprised peripheral blood, sampled 28 days after the second AZD1222 dose. Receptor source: an adult who received the AZD1222 COVID-19 vaccine.

The V call is TRBV4-2, the J call TRBJ2-2; a possible D gene is TRBD2 (6 bases). CDR3 size: 14 residues. Germline-derived CDR1 and CDR2 are LGHNA and YNFKEQ. Trimming removed 3 bases from V and 6 bases from J, with 11 bases in between. This CDR3 reads CASSHPLAAGELFF. Here the CDR3 DNA reads TGTGCCAGCAGCCATCCTTTAGCGGCCGGGGAGCTGTTTTTT.

The chain joins TRBV3-1 (or the pseudogene TRBV3-2) to TRBJ2-2; 9 bases are a match to TRBD2. The V segment lost 4 bases and the J segment 6 bases; nucleotides outside the gene matches: 3. CDR1 and CDR2 from the germline V gene are LGHDT and YNNKEL (reference sequence). The CDR3 totals 14 residues. CDR3 sequence (DNA): TGTGCCAGCAGCCTTAGCGGGAGTGCCGGGGAGCTGTTTTTT. Translation gives CASSLSGSAGELFF.

The J gene is TRBJ1-3, the V gene TRBV19; D is unclear. The germline gives CDR1 LNHDA, CDR2 SQIVND (reference sequence). V lost 3 bases and J 0 bases, leaving 9 bases between the germline ends. The CDR3 spans 15 residues. CDR3 coding DNA: TGTGCCAGTAGTATCGGAGCCGACTCTGGAAACACCATATATTTT. This sequence encodes CASSIGADSGNTIYF.

This chain connects TRBV4-2 to TRBJ1-4, with TRBD1 identical over 9 bases. The CDR3 contains 17 residues. J lost 7 bases, V lost 4 bases, and 13 bases had no gene match. In germline, CDR1 is LGHNA, CDR2 YNFKEQ. CDR3 bases: TGTGCCAGCAGCCCGGCTGACAGGGGGACAGTTGGTGAAAAACTGTTTTTT. The encoded protein is CASSPADRGTVGEKLFF.

The gene calls are TRBV19 and TRBJ2-3; perhaps TRBD2 as D (6 bases). The CDR3 consists of 15 residues. Looked up from germline, CDR1 is LNHDA and CDR2 is SQIVND (reference sequence). Trimming stripped 3 bases from V and 4 bases from J, with 14 bases between. CDR3: CASSIGSGVSDTQYF. Written as DNA, the CDR3 is TGTGCCAGTAGTATCGGGTCGGGAGTGTCAGATACGCAGTATTTT.

V gene TRBV28 combines with J gene TRBJ1-6; D is undetermined. Germline values: CDR1 MDHEN, CDR2 SYDVKM. The CDR3 consists of 12 residues. V was cut by 2 bases and J by 14 bases, with 10 bases left in between. CDR3 loop: CASSLKGLTLHF. The DNA for the CDR3 is TGTGCCAGCAGTTTAAAAGGGCTGACCCTCCACTTT.

In its sample, this clone was seen once. The V call is TRBV7-2, the J call TRBJ2-3; D unresolved. Germline V gives CDR1 SGHTA, CDR2 FQGNSA. V lost 0 bases and J 10 bases, leaving 5 bases between the germline ends. This CDR3 has 11 amino acids. CDR3 sequence: CASSLAFAQYF. In DNA, the CDR3 is TGTGCCAGCAGCTTAGCCTTTGCGCAGTATTTT.

J is TRBJ2-7 and V is TRBV15; 7 bases are a match to TRBD1. The CDR3 covers 13 residues. In germline, CDR1 is LNHNV, CDR2 YYDKDF (reference sequence). Trimming took 5 bases from V and 0 from J; bases not matched to a gene: 1. CDR3 nucleotides: TGTGCCACCAGCGGGGACAGCTCCTACGAGCAGTACTTC. The encoded protein is CATSGDSSYEQYF. Supplemented by reference TRBV15 and TRBJ2-7, the full variable domain reads DAMVIQNPRYQVTQFGKPVTLSCSQTLNHNVMYWYQQKSSQAPKLLFHYYDKDFNNEADTPDNFQSRRPNTSFCFLDIRSPGLGDTAMYLCATSGDSSYEQYFGPGTRLTVT.

This clone was detected only once. The J gene is TRBJ2-2, the V gene TRBV11-3, with D uncertain. The CDR3 is 14 residues long. V was shortened by 3 bases and J by 7 bases, with 12 bases between the two germline ends. Germline V gene sequence: CDR1 SGHNT, CDR2 YENEEA. The CDR3 coding sequence is TGTGCCAGCAGCTTTTCCGGATCCTACGGGGAGCTGTTTTTT. This encodes CASSFSGSYGELFF.

This clone was seen a few times. V usage is TRBV10-3 and J usage is TRBJ2-1; 8 bases fit TRBD2. Germline V lookup: CDR1 ENHRY, CDR2 SYGVKD. The CDR3 totals 13 residues. V lost 3 bases, J lost 9 bases, and 4 bases stayed unmatched. CDR3 sequence: CAISEGLAGEQFF. The CDR3 coding sequence is TGTGCCATCAGTGAAGGACTAGCAGGTGAGCAGTTCTTC.

This sequence joins TRBV5-6 and TRBJ2-7; weak D call: TRBD1 (6 bases). The CDR3 contains 12 residues. Germline CDR1 reads SGHDT; CDR2 reads YYEEEE. V lost 0 bases, J lost 9 bases, and 10 bases lay in between. The CDR3 bases are TGTGCCAGCAGCTTGGGGGGCAGGGGGCAGTACTTC. This gives the protein CASSLGGRGQYF. The full variable domain, in which reference TRBV5-6 and TRBJ2-7 provide the parts outside the CDR3, is DAGVTQSPTHLIKTRGQQVTLRCSPKSGHDTVSWYQQALGQGPQFIFQYYEEEERQRGNFPDRFSGHQFPNYSSELNVNALLLGDSALYLCASSLGGRGQYFGPGTRLTVT.

The V call is TRBV25-1, the J call TRBJ2-7; either TRBD1 or TRBD2 may supply D (6 bases each). This CDR3 comprises 14 residues. Germline V gene data show CDR1 as MGHDK and CDR2 as SYGVNS. The V end lost 1 base, the J end lost 4 bases, and 11 bases lay between the germline ends. CDR3 region: CASSESGGRYEQYF. The CDR3 DNA follows: TGTGCCAGCAGTGAATCCGGGGGCAGGTACGAGCAGTACTTC.

The chain has TRBV6-6 and TRBJ1-1, with a possible D match to TRBD1 (5 bases). This CDR3 is built from 19 residues. Trimming took off 5 bases at V and 3 bases at J, with 28 bases between the two ends. Germline CDR1 and CDR2: MNHNY and SVGAGI (reference sequence). The CDR3 sequence is CASSPRGGFIVGLDTEAFF. CDR3 nucleotide sequence: TGTGCCAGCAGTCCCCGGGGGGGGTTTATCGTAGGGTTGGACACTGAAGCTTTCTTT.

The chain links TRBV2 to TRBJ2-7; 8 bases agree with TRBD1. CDR3 length: 14 amino acids. Germline V gene data show CDR1 as SNHLY and CDR2 as FYNNEI. The ends lost 8 bases at V and 0 bases at J; junction bases unmatched: 6. The CDR3 loop reads CASLGTGRSYEQYF. In DNA, the CDR3 is TGTGCCAGCCTTGGGACAGGTCGCTCCTACGAGCAGTACTTC.

This chain links TRBV3-1 (or the pseudogene TRBV3-2) with TRBJ2-3; D gene ambiguous. V lost 5 bases, J lost 0 bases, and 3 bases lay in between. CDR1 is LGHDT, CDR2 YNNKEL, per germline (reference sequence). The CDR3 runs 12 residues. The CDR3 bases are TGTGCCAGCAGCTGGAGCACAGATACGCAGTATTTT. Its translation: CASSWSTDTQYF.

The V and J genes are TRBV2 and TRBJ2-3; the D gene is possibly TRBD1 (5 bases). The V end was cut by 8 bases, the J end by 7 bases, with 16 bases between. This CDR3 comprises 13 residues. CDR1 and CDR2 (germline): SNHLY, FYNNEI. CDR3 DNA: TGTGCCAGCGGCGGACAAAGCCACAATACGCAGTATTTT. It yields the protein CASGGQSHNTQYF.

The chain combines TRBV7-3 with TRBJ2-1, with D perhaps matching TRBD2 (5 bases). The CDR3 extends over 15 amino acids. Germline CDR1 reads SGHTA; CDR2 reads FQGTGA. V lost 1 base and J 6 bases, leaving 13 bases between the germline ends. This chain's CDR3 is CASSLMLGGRNEQFF. The CDR3 DNA is TGTGCCAGCAGCTTAATGTTAGGAGGTCGCAATGAGCAGTTCTTC.

This chain uses TRBV19 with TRBJ2-7; D may be TRBD1 or TRBD2 (5 bases each). The V gene's germline CDR1 is LNHDA and CDR2 SQIVND (reference sequence). V was trimmed by 5 bases and J by 0 bases, leaving 23 bases between them. This CDR3 has 18 amino acids. DNA for the CDR3: TGTGCCAGTAGTTCAAAGCGTTCCAGGGACGACCTCTCCTACGAGCAGTACTTC. Translating it yields CASSSKRSRDDLSYEQYF. Full variable domain (outside the CDR3, taken from reference TRBV19 and TRBJ2-7): DGGITQSPKYLFRKEGQNVTLSCEQNLNHDAMYWYRQDPGQGLRLIYYSQIVNDFQKGDIAEGYSVSREKKESFPLTVTSAQKNPTAFYLCASSSKRSRDDLSYEQYFGPGTRLTVT.

The chain has TRBV7-9 and TRBJ1-5; a weak D match, TRBD1 (6 bases). The CDR3 consists of 15 residues. The V gene's germline CDR1 is SEHNR and CDR2 FQNEAQ (reference sequence). The V and J ends lost 4 bases and 0 bases respectively, with 10 bases between them. CDR3 region: CASSSDRHSNQPQHF. CDR3 DNA sequence: TGTGCCAGCAGCTCCGACAGGCATAGCAATCAGCCCCAGCATTTT.

V is TRBV5-1 and J is TRBJ2-5; D not certain. The CDR3 has 16 residues. The germline V and J ends were trimmed by 0 bases and 5 bases, with 17 bases remaining between them. Germline CDR1 reads SGHRS; CDR2 reads YFSETQ. CDR3 amino acids: CASSLGSASLVETQYF. The DNA of the CDR3 is TGCGCCAGCAGCTTGGGATCGGCCTCCCTTGTCGAGACCCAGTACTTC.

This sequence joins TRBV12-3 or TRBV12-4 and TRBJ2-1; a weak D match, TRBD2 (5 bases). V was clipped by 4 bases and J by 12 bases, with 10 bases between them. The CDR3 spans 11 residues. The CDR3 region is CASSSGLGQFF. In DNA, the CDR3 is TGTGCCAGCAGTTCAGGACTTGGGCAGTTCTTC.

The rearrangement joins TRBV7-2 to TRBJ1-1, with D possibly being TRBD1 (5 bases). The CDR3 is 15 amino acids. The germline CDR1 and CDR2 sequences are SGHTA and FQGNSA. The V gene lost 2 bases and the J gene lost 0 bases, with 10 bases spanning the gap. The CDR3 region is CASSLHRQMNTEAFF. The DNA for the CDR3 is TGTGCCAGCAGCTTACACCGACAGATGAACACTGAAGCTTTCTTT.

The chain has TRBV7-9 and TRBJ1-2; D possibly corresponds to TRBD1 (6 bases). V dropped 6 bases and J dropped 4 bases, with 18 bases sitting between them. CDR3 length: 15 residues. Germline CDR1 SEHNR, CDR2 FQNEAQ (reference sequence). For the CDR3, the DNA is TGTGCCAGCAGACTAGGATCAGGGGATGGCTATGGCTACACCTTC. Its translation: CASRLGSGDGYGYTF.

The V gene is TRBV19, the J gene TRBJ1-2; 7 nucleotides match TRBD1. This CDR3 contains 14 residues. V dropped 7 bases and J dropped 6; count of bases not matched to a gene: 11. Germline CDR1 LNHDA, CDR2 SQIVND (reference sequence). The CDR3 sequence is CASTPGTEFNGYTF. The CDR3, as DNA: TGTGCCAGTACCCCCGGGACAGAGTTTAATGGCTACACCTTC.

CDR3: CASSFSPGQGWEKLFF. The CDR3 nucleotides read TGTGCCAGCAGCTTTTCGCCGGGACAGGGCTGGGAAAAACTGTTTTTT. The chain joins TRBV3-1 (or the pseudogene TRBV3-2) to TRBJ1-4, with 9 bases that match TRBD1. The CDR3 totals 16 residues. From germline, CDR1 is LGHDT and CDR2 YNNKEL (reference sequence). Trimming at V came to 5 bases and at J to 8 bases, leaving 12 bases not matched to a gene.

J is TRBJ2-2 and V is TRBV12-5, with no clear D. The V end was cut by 4 bases, the J end by 9 bases, with 15 bases between. This CDR3 spans 14 amino acids. CDR1 is LGHNT, CDR2 FRNRAP, per germline. The CDR3 bases are TGTGCTAGTGGTTCTGGGGAAAGGGTCCGGGAGCTGTTTTTT. Residues: CASGSGERVRELFF. Using reference TRBV12-5 and TRBJ2-2 for the parts outside the CDR3, the full variable domain is DARVTQTPRHKVTEMGQEVTMRCQPILGHNTVFWYRQTMMQGLELLAYFRNRAPLDDSGMPKDRFSAEMPDATLATLKIQPSEPRDSAVYFCASGSGERVRELFFGEGSRLTVL.

This chain connects TRBV27 to TRBJ1-1, with no clear D. Trimming removed 5 bases at V and 2 bases at J, with 15 bases between. Germline V gene lookup returns CDR1 MNHEY and CDR2 SMNVEV (reference sequence). The CDR3 spans 15 residues. The CDR3 sequence: CASSLKQRTNTEAFF. CDR3 DNA: TGTGCCAGCAGTCTCAAACAGAGAACCAACACTGAAGCTTTCTTT.